This T cell receptor (beta chain) is drawn from a study of T cells in Graves' hyperthyroidism and ophthalmopathy. There are 15 residues in the CDR3. The germline V gene has CDR1 SGHTA and CDR2 FQGTGA. With 5 bases clipped from V and 4 bases from J, the junction kept 2 bases outside the gene matches. This clonotype was seen ten or more times. The target antigen is unknown. RNA transcripts served as the template for amplifying TCR beta CDR3 regions. Carried out on the TCR CDR3, a first-round RT-PCR used the HTBI primer set. In TCRdb, the multiplex PCR reads were re-called with MiXCR into one record per CDR3 protein. This table has 250,000 or so distinct CDR3 sequences, around 15% appearing once. Findings and caveats of the study: Peripheral blood also featured most of the thyroid clonotypes expanded above 0.001. Median prediction lead before ophthalmopathy onset was 5 to 7 months with the model. Ophthalmopathy and stable hyperthyroidism were separated by a 13 V-J model.

Sequences were obtained from blood. The chain couples TRBV7-3 to TRBJ2-3, with 14 bases fitting TRBD2. This clonotype was sampled from a woman in her 50s with Graves' hyperthyroidism that later progressed to Graves' ophthalmopathy. Here the CDR3 DNA reads TGTGCCAGCAGCCCGACTAGCGGGAGGGCAGATACGCAGTATTTT. Translation gives CASSPTSGRADTQYF.